These 11 T cell receptor beta chains originate from one sample sequenced in a study of blood T cells in healthy people across ages (dated by TCRdb to about 2015). Libraries were built with 5' RACE. Sequencer: Illumina HiSeq 2500. A second roughly 6 to 12 cycle PCR used a sample-barcoded 5' primer and a J-beta primer mix. TCRdb redid the processing of the public reads, applying fastp at Q25 and MiXCR, and retained in-frame beta chains. Rows merge per CDR3 protein into single entries with the most common DNA and genes. The sample yields some 930,000 distinct CDR3 sequences; just under 30% were counted once. The top ten hold roughly 10% of the sample. Separately, the same data were catalogued under a study of T cells of mothers and their children.

Sequencing was performed on blood. All receptors come from a woman between 40 and 50 years old in good health.

This clonotype was detected ten times or more. This chain connects TRBV5-8 to TRBJ1-2, with unresolved D. V lost 9 bases to trimming and J lost 1 base, with 13 bases between them. The CDR3 is 13 amino acids. Germline CDR1 reads SGHTS; CDR2 reads YDEGEE. The CDR3: CATPSTGNYGYTF. CDR3 bases: TGTGCCACCCCGTCTACCGGTAACTATGGCTACACCTTC.

CDR3 nucleotide sequence: TGCAGTGCTAGGGGGGCTCATAATTCACCCCTCCACTTT. Protein: CSARGAHNSPLHF. The V call is TRBV20-1, the J call TRBJ1-6; weak D call: TRBD1 (6 bases). From germline, CDR1 is DFQATT and CDR2 SNEGSKA (reference sequence). V lost 3 bases and J 5 bases, leaving 8 bases between the germline ends. This CDR3 is built from 13 residues.

As to this clonotype: A clone one base away is much larger, so this may be a read error. This sequence joins TRBV20-1 and TRBJ2-3, with TRBD2 as a possible D gene (6 bases). This CDR3 contains 12 residues. Germline CDR1 is DFQATT and CDR2 is SNEGSKA (reference sequence). For the CDR3, the DNA is TGCAGTGCTAGCGGGGGTATGGATACGCTGTATTTT. Translating it yields CSASGGMDTLYF.

This rearrangement joins TRBV6-1 to TRBJ1-1; no clear D gene. The V gene lost 0 bases and the J gene lost 8 bases, with 16 bases spanning the gap. Per the germline V gene, CDR1 is MNHNS and CDR2 is SASEGT. This CDR3 region has 15 residues. CDR3 DNA sequence: TGTGCCAGCAGTGAAGCCTATTACAGCTCGAAGGAAGCTTTCTTT. Translation: CASSEAYYSSKEAFF.

This clonotype was counted at least ten times. The V gene is TRBV4-1, the J gene TRBJ2-7; 7 nucleotides match TRBD2. V was clipped by 4 bases and J by 5 bases; unmatched bases: 11. The CDR3 covers 15 residues. The germline V gene has CDR1 MGHRA and CDR2 YSYEKL. The CDR3 sequence: CASSLEGGRGHEQYF. As DNA, the CDR3 is TGCGCCAGCAGCCTCGAGGGTGGGAGGGGCCACGAGCAGTACTTC.

This clonotype was counted between two and nine times. The genes are TRBV2 and TRBJ1-6; D may be TRBD1 (5 bases). V was clipped by 7 bases and J by 5 bases, with 12 bases between them. The CDR3 runs 14 residues. The germline gives CDR1 SNHLY, CDR2 FYNNEI. The CDR3 DNA is TGTGCCAGCACTGGGGGGACTGATAATTCACCCCTCCACTTT. Protein: CASTGGTDNSPLHF.

This clonotype was seen only a few times. The CDR3 loop reads CASSFPGTTEQYF. The CDR3 nucleotides are TGCGCCAGCAGCTTCCCCGGGACAACCGAGCAGTACTTC. This chain connects TRBV5-1 to TRBJ2-7; D may be TRBD1 (6 bases). Trimming removed 2 bases from V and 6 bases from J, with 12 bases in between. In germline, CDR1 is SGHRS, CDR2 YFSETQ. The CDR3 covers 13 residues.

In this sample, this clonotype turned up once. The chain carries TRBV5-1 and TRBJ2-5; D is uncertain. This CDR3 comprises 16 residues. Trimming pared 0 bases from V and 4 bases from J, leaving 16 bases between. CDR1 and CDR2 (germline): SGHRS, YFSETQ. The CDR3 coding sequence is TGCGCCAGCAGCTTGGCCATGACTGGACGGCGAGAGACCCAGTACTTC. Translating gives CASSLAMTGRRETQYF.

The chain links TRBV9 to TRBJ1-1; the D is unclear. Germline CDR1 and CDR2: SGDLS and YYNGEE. The V end was cut by 0 bases, the J end by 12 bases, with 15 bases between. This CDR3 has 13 amino acids. As DNA, the CDR3 is TGTGCCAGCAGCGTAGGAGGTCGGTCGGAACCTTTCTTT. Its translation is CASSVGGRSEPFF.

This clonotype has more than one count but fewer than ten. A clone one base away is much larger, so this may be a read error. The rearrangement links TRBV28 to TRBJ1-2; 7 nucleotides line up with TRBD1. In germline, CDR1 is MDHEN, CDR2 SYDVKM. Trimming at V came to 6 bases and at J to 4 bases, leaving 8 bases not matched to a gene. The CDR3 is 14 residues long. The CDR3 here is CASRLRDSVYGYTF. CDR3 nucleotides: TGTGCCAGCAGGTTAAGGGACAGTGTCTATGGCTACACCTTC.

This clonotype has just a few counts. The chain uses TRBV28 and TRBJ1-2, with no clear D. The V gene's germline CDR1 is MDHEN and CDR2 SYDVKM. The germline V and J ends were trimmed by 6 bases and 12 bases, with 20 bases remaining between them. The CDR3 is made up of 13 amino acids. The CDR3 is CASSQRTPLGHTF. CDR3 coding DNA: TGTGCCAGCAGCCAGCGGACCCCCCTCGGCCACACCTTC.